This T cell receptor (beta chain) was found in a study of T cell responses to AZD1222 COVID-19 vaccine. Whole-study findings and limits: White British ancestry dominated among donors, who included more females, and clonal diversity was possibly underestimated. Spike-specific TCR breadth and depth went up after people got two AZD1222 doses.

Measured with immunoSEQ multiplex PCR; TCRdb has only the in-frame clones, and not every one. This sample has fewer than 130,000 clones, with 81% found just once. CDR1 and CDR2 (germline): MDHEN, SYDVKM. The CDR3 has 17 amino acids. The ends were cut back, 6 bases at V and 0 bases at J, with 21 bases in the middle. As regards this clone: Its antigen is not known.

The sequence was obtained from an adult in good health. The material was peripheral blood, obtained on day 0 of AZD1222 vaccination. V usage is TRBV28 and J usage is TRBJ2-7; the D call may be TRBD1 or TRBD2 (5 bases each). CDR3 loop: CASRRNPPPGSSYEQYF. DNA of the CDR3: TGTGCCAGCAGAAGAAACCCACCACCAGGGAGCTCCTACGAGCAGTACTTC.